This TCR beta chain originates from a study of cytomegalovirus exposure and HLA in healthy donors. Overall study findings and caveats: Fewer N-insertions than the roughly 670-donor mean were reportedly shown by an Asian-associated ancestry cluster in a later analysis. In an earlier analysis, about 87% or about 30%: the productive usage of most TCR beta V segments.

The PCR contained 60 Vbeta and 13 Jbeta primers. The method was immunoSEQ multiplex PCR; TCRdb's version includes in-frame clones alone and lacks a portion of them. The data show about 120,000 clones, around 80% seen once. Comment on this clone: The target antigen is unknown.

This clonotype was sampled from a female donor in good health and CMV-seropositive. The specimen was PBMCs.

This CDR3 is CASSLVSPGATYEQYF. The CDR3, as DNA: TGCGCCAGCAGCTTGGTATCCCCTGGGGCCACCTACGAGCAGTACTTC. V usage is TRBV5-1 and J usage is TRBJ2-7; TRBD1 is a possible D gene (5 bases). The germline gives CDR1 SGHRS, CDR2 YFSETQ. Trimming removed 0 bases from V and 2 bases from J, with 15 bases in between. The CDR3 sequence is 16 residues long.